This is a list of T cell receptor beta chains from one sample in a study of blood T cell repertoires in COVID-19. Some clones are missing from TCRdb's copy, which holds only in-frame ones; the method was immunoSEQ multiplex PCR. Of some 60,000 clones listed, 70% to 75% are singletons. Source material: peripheral blood. Every receptor here comes from a woman aged 50 to 60 with active or convalescent COVID-19. CDR3s include the opening cysteine and the closing phenylalanine or tryptophan. The D gene is left open where the match is weak. Only some rows state a clone size, as once, few, many or a class for expanded clones.

-	TRBV5-1	TRBD1	TRBJ1-2	TGCGCCAGCAGCCCAGGGACAGCCTATTATGGCTACACCTTC	CASSPGTAYYGYTF
-	TRBV15	TRBD1	TRBJ2-5	TGTGCCACCAGCAGACAAGGGACAGGCGGGGAAGAGACCCAGTACTTC	CATSRQGTGGEETQYF
-	TRBV19	-	TRBJ2-1	TGTGCCAGTAGTGTGGTGGGGGCGCCGTACAATGAGCAGTTCTTC	CASSVVGAPYNEQFF
-	TRBV25-1	-	TRBJ2-4	TGTGCCAGCAGGGGGAGTCCCAAGGACATTCAGTACTTC	CASRGSPKDIQYF
few	TRBV27	-	TRBJ1-5	TGTGCCAGCAGTCCCGCCGGGGGGCAGCCCCAGCATTTT	CASSPAGGQPQHF
-	TRBV5-6	-	TRBJ2-1	TGTGCCAGCAGCTGGACTGGTGGCAATGAGCAGTTCTTC	CASSWTGGNEQFF
-	TRBV7-8	TRBD1	TRBJ2-5	TGTGCCAGCAGGTGGACAGGGGGTCGAGAGACCCAGTACTTC	CASRWTGGRETQYF
medium-sized	TRBV18	-	TRBJ2-7	TGTGCCAGCTCGCGGGACCCGATGGGGGAGCAGTACTTC	CASSRDPMGEQYF
-	TRBV18	TRBD1	TRBJ2-1	TGTGCCAGCTCACCAATCGGGACAGGGGATGGCAATGAGCAGTTCTTC	CASSPIGTGDGNEQFF
-	TRBV5-1	TRBD2	TRBJ2-1	TGCGCCAGCAGCATAGGGACTAGCGGGTTTGGGGATGAGCAGTTCTTC	CASSIGTSGFGDEQFF
once	TRBV7-9	-	TRBJ2-7	TGTGCCAGCAGTTCCCAGAGGTACGAGCAGTACTTC	CASSSQRYEQYF
-	TRBV19	TRBD1	TRBJ1-3	TGTGCCAGTAGTCTGGGACAGGGGACTGGAAACACCATATATTTT	CASSLGQGTGNTIYF
-	TRBV6-2/TRBV6-3	-	TRBJ1-2	TGTGCCAGCAGCAGCCGGGGGGTCGTACGTGGCTACACCTTC	CASSSRGVVRGYTF
-	TRBV12-3/TRBV12-4	-	TRBJ2-1	TGTGCCAGCAGTTTAGACAGCTACAATGAGCAGTTCTTC	CASSLDSYNEQFF
-	TRBV5-1	TRBD2	TRBJ2-5	TGCGCCAGCAGCTTGGCCGCGGGAGGGCGTGAGACCCAGTACTTC	CASSLAAGGRETQYF
few	TRBV5-3	-	TRBJ1-2	TGTGCCAGAAGCTTTACTCTTACCCCCTGTAACTATGGCTACACCTTC	CARSFTLTPCNYGYTF
few	TRBV11-2	TRBD1	TRBJ1-2	TGTGCCAGCAGCTGGGGACAGAGCAACTATGGCTACACCTTC	CASSWGQSNYGYTF
-	TRBV3-1/TRBV3-2	-	TRBJ2-3	TGTGCCAGCAGCCAAGATACAGGAAGCACAGATACGCAGTATTTT	CASSQDTGSTDTQYF
-	TRBV7-9	TRBD1	TRBJ2-1	TGTGCCAGCTGCTTAAGACAGGGGGCAAGAAATGAGCAGTTCTTC	CASCLRQGARNEQFF
-	TRBV3-1/TRBV3-2	-	TRBJ2-3	TGTGCCAGCAGCCTCACTTCGGGACTCCCCTCCCTCTATACGCAGTATTTT	CASSLTSGLPSLYTQYF
-	TRBV6-5	TRBD1	TRBJ1-2	TGTGCCAGCAAGAGGGGGCAGGGCTATGGCTACACCTTC	CASKRGQGYGYTF
-	TRBV18	TRBD2	TRBJ2-1	TGTGCCAGCTCACCTAGGACTAGCGCTGACAATGAGCAGTTCTTC	CASSPRTSADNEQFF
-	TRBV14	TRBD1	TRBJ2-2	TGTGCCAGCAGCCGACAGGGGACCACCGGGGAGCTGTTTTTT	CASSRQGTTGELFF
-	TRBV19	-	TRBJ2-7	TGTGCCAGTAGTTTTACAGGGTACCACGAGCAGTACTTC	CASSFTGYHEQYF
-	TRBV6-6	TRBD2	TRBJ2-7	TGTGCCAGCAACCAGCGGGAGACCTACGAGCAGTACTTC	CASNQRETYEQYF
-	TRBV3-1/TRBV3-2	-	TRBJ2-7	TGTGCCAGCAGCCCGGGACTGGACTCCTACGAGCAGTACTTC	CASSPGLDSYEQYF
-	TRBV20-1	-	TRBJ1-1	TGCAGTGCCAGTGGCCTACAAAGACAAACTGAAGCTTTCTTT	CSASGLQRQTEAFF
-	TRBV28	TRBD2	TRBJ2-2	TGTGCCAGCAGTTTTAGCGGGAGGATCACCGGGGAGCTGTTTTTT	CASSFSGRITGELFF
-	TRBV30	-	TRBJ1-5	TGTGCCTGGAGTGTACGCGGGGGCGGAGGTCAGCCCCAGCATTTT	CAWSVRGGGGQPQHF
-	TRBV10-1	TRBD2	TRBJ2-7	TGCGCCAGCAGTGAGTATCGGGCTAGCGGGAGGTACGAGCAGTACTTC	CASSEYRASGRYEQYF
-	TRBV15	-	TRBJ2-5	TGTGCCACCAGCAGAGTTGGTTGGGGACTTCCCCACTTC	CATSRVGWGLPHF
many	TRBV9	-	TRBJ2-3	TGTGCCAGCAGCGTAGCGGTTGGCACAGATACGCAGTATTTT	CASSVAVGTDTQYF
once	TRBV28	-	TRBJ2-7	TGTGCCAGCAGTCTCCAGGCGGGGCCTCCCCCCTACGAGCAGTACTTC	CASSLQAGPPPYEQYF
-	TRBV27	-	TRBJ2-7	TGTGCCAGCAGTTTATCCCCTCCGGACTTGTGGGAGCAGTACTTC	CASSLSPPDLWEQYF
-	TRBV2	TRBD1	TRBJ1-5	TGTGCCAGCAGGGGAACAGGGGGCCAGCCCCAGCATTTT	CASRGTGGQPQHF
few	TRBV5-6	-	TRBJ2-4	TGTGCCAGCAGCTCTACAGGGCGCATAGCCAAAAACATTCAGTACTTC	CASSSTGRIAKNIQYF
-	TRBV10-1	TRBD2	TRBJ2-1	TGCGCCAGCAGTAGAACTAGCGGGAGTCAGGGTGAGCAGTTCTTC	CASSRTSGSQGEQFF
-	TRBV19	-	TRBJ1-3	TGTGCCAGTAGTATAGGAGGGCTCGGAAACACCATATATTTT	CASSIGGLGNTIYF
once	TRBV5-1	TRBD2	TRBJ2-7	TGCGCCAGCAGCACGGGGCCGGGAGGGCCAAAATCTAATACCTACGAGCAGTACTTC	CASSTGPGGPKSNTYEQYF
-	TRBV4-1	TRBD1	TRBJ2-3	TGCGCCAGCAGCCAAGCCGGGACAGGGTATGATACGCAGTATTTT	CASSQAGTGYDTQYF
-	TRBV9	TRBD1	TRBJ1-2	TGTGCCAGCAGCGTAGGGACAGGCCGGGGGTATGGCTACACCTTC	CASSVGTGRGYGYTF
-	TRBV19	TRBD1	TRBJ2-2	TGTGCCAGTAGTCCTAGGACAGGGGGTAACGGGGAGCTGTTTTTT	CASSPRTGGNGELFF
-	TRBV6-6	-	TRBJ1-2	TGTGCCAGCAGTTACGCAACAGTCTCCCAGTCCGGCTACACCTTC	CASSYATVSQSGYTF
-	TRBV28	-	TRBJ2-4	TGTGCCAGCAGTTTCCCTAGCCCCGGCCAAAACATTCAGTACTTC	CASSFPSPGQNIQYF
-	TRBV5-1	-	TRBJ2-5	TGCGCCAGCAGCGGGGGCAGTGGAGAGACCCAGTACTTC	CASSGGSGETQYF
few	TRBV7-9	TRBD2	TRBJ2-7	TGTGCCAGCAGCTTACTAGCGGGCGGGGCCTACGAGCAGTACTTC	CASSLLAGGAYEQYF
-	TRBV18	-	TRBJ2-7	TGTGCCAGCTCACTCTCGTTGGAGCAGTACTTC	CASSLSLEQYF
few	TRBV9	-	TRBJ1-5	TGTGCCAGCAGCGTCAACCCCTCGGGGCAGCCCCAGCATTTT	CASSVNPSGQPQHF
-	TRBV6-1	TRBD1	TRBJ1-2	TGTGCCAGCAGTGAACTCGGACAGGATAACTATGGCTACACCTTC	CASSELGQDNYGYTF
-	TRBV5-8	TRBD2	TRBJ2-7	TGTGCCAGCAGCTTGGGCGTCGGGAGGGTCGAGCAGTACTTC	CASSLGVGRVEQYF
-	TRBV5-8	TRBD2	TRBJ2-5	TGTGCCAGCAGCTCCGGGACTAGTATCTTCCCCTTGCAAGAGACCCAGTACTTC	CASSSGTSIFPLQETQYF
-	TRBV19	-	TRBJ1-2	TGTGCCAGTAGTATAGCCCCAGGATCTAACTATGGCTACACCTTC	CASSIAPGSNYGYTF
-	TRBV5-1	TRBD2	TRBJ2-1	TGCGCCAGCAGCCCGAGGGCGGGAGTAGGCTACAATGAGCAGTTCTTC	CASSPRAGVGYNEQFF
-	TRBV7-9	TRBD2	TRBJ2-7	TGTGCCAGCAGCTTACCGAGGACTAGCGGGAGCTACGAGCAGTACTTC	CASSLPRTSGSYEQYF
-	TRBV5-5	-	TRBJ2-1	TGTGCCAGCAGCTTGTATGCGGATGGGTCCTACAATGAGCAGTTCTTC	CASSLYADGSYNEQFF
-	TRBV18	TRBD2	TRBJ2-1	TGTGCCAGCTCACCGACTAGCCCCCACTCCTACAATGAGCAGTTCTTC	CASSPTSPHSYNEQFF
few	TRBV7-9	TRBD1	TRBJ2-3	TGTGCCAGCAGCCCGCGACAGGGACGCACAGATACGCAGTATTTT	CASSPRQGRTDTQYF
-	TRBV5-1	TRBD1	TRBJ2-7	TGCGCCAGCAGCTTGGTTGGGACAGGGGGATACGAGCAGTACTTC	CASSLVGTGGYEQYF
-	TRBV6-5	TRBD2	TRBJ2-3	TGTGCCAGCAGGGTAGCGGGAGGGCCTACAGATACGCAGTATTTT	CASRVAGGPTDTQYF